What follows are 7 T cell receptor beta chains derived from one specimen sequenced in a study of CXCR4 blockade with PD-1 therapy in pancreatic cancer. Repertoires were generated with immunoSEQ multiplex PCR, while TCRdb's copy carries only in-frame clones and drops some. The sample has over a hundred clones, under 45% seen once. Sequenced sample: tumor tissue. Source of these receptors: a human donor with pancreatic ductal adenocarcinoma.

This clone was counted only a few times. The gene calls are TRBV12-5 and TRBJ1-1, with D unclear. The CDR3 is 15 residues long. Germline CDR1 LGHNT, CDR2 FRNRAP. Trimming removed 0 bases at V and 5 bases at J, with 13 bases between. The CDR3 loop is CASGLVVGAGTEAFF. The DNA for the CDR3 is TGTGCTAGTGGTTTGGTAGTCGGTGCGGGGACTGAAGCTTTCTTT.

This clone was counted between two and nine times. V is TRBV19 and J is TRBJ1-3; TRBD1 is a possible D gene (6 bases). Germline V lookup: CDR1 LNHDA, CDR2 SQIVND (reference sequence). The CDR3 has 14 residues. V lost 8 bases and J 3 bases, leaving 14 bases between the germline ends. The CDR3 coding sequence is TGTGCCAGTGACGGCGGGGGGCTTGGAAACACCATATATTTT. It encodes CASDGGGLGNTIYF.

The chain couples TRBV18 to TRBJ1-3, with TRBD1 as a possible D gene (5 bases). V lost 5 bases to trimming and J lost 5 bases, with 19 bases between them. The CDR3 is 16 residues long. Germline-derived CDR1 and CDR2 are KGHSH and LQKENI. The CDR3 region is CASSSRETVVRNTIYF. The CDR3 nucleotides read TGTGCCAGCTCATCAAGGGAGACAGTCGTTCGAAACACCATATATTTT. The full variable domain, in which reference TRBV18 and TRBJ1-3 provide the parts outside the CDR3, is NAGVMQNPRHLVRRRGQEARLRCSPMKGHSHVYWYRQLPEEGLKFMVYLQKENIIDESGMPKERFSAEFPKEGPSILRIQQVVRGDSAAYFCASSSRETVVRNTIYFGEGSWLTVV.

Regarding this clone: Germline and junction disagree at one end, which may indicate a read error. CDR3 in DNA: TGTGCTAGTGATTTGTGGACTGAAGCTTTCTTT. As protein: CASDLWTEAFF. The rearrangement links TRBV12-5 to TRBJ1-1; D is ambiguous. Germline V gene sequence: CDR1 LGHNT, CDR2 FRNRAP. CDR3 length equals 11 residues.

The table lists this clone with a few counts. Sequence at one end of the junction differs from germline and may be a read error. This chain connects TRBV28 to TRBJ2-6; possibly TRBD1 for D (5 bases). The length of the CDR3 is 15 residues. CDR1 is MDHEN and CDR2 is SYDVKM in the germline V gene. Here the CDR3 reads CTSSLLQAGANVLTF. In nucleotides, the CDR3 is TGTACCAGCAGTTTACTACAGGCTGGGGCCAACGTCCTGACTTTC.

The chain uses TRBV28 and TRBJ1-4, with no clear D. The CDR3 covers 18 residues. V lost 4 bases and J 3 bases, leaving 21 bases between the germline ends. The germline V gene encodes CDR1 MDHEN and CDR2 SYDVKM. DNA of the CDR3: TGTGCCAGCAGTTCCGTAACTGGCCGGATAGGAGCTAATGAAAAACTGTTTTTT. Residues: CASSSVTGRIGANEKLFF.

The chain combines TRBV30 with TRBJ2-4; D may be TRBD2 (5 bases). This CDR3 region has 12 residues. The V gene's germline CDR1 is GTSNPN and CDR2 SVGIG (reference sequence). V was pared by 2 bases and J by 5 bases, with 7 bases between. The CDR3 spells CAWSYGENIQYF. Written as DNA, the CDR3 is TGTGCCTGGAGTTACGGGGAAAACATTCAGTACTTC.